This TCR beta chain emerged from a study of T cells in Graves' hyperthyroidism and ophthalmopathy. This clonotype was counted a few times. Source material for PBMCs was more than 7.5 ml fresh peripheral blood. The CDR3 runs to 15 residues. Looked up from germline, CDR1 is SGHRS and CDR2 is YFSETQ. Germline trimming cut 4 bases from V and 5 bases from J; bases unmatched to any gene: 11. TCR beta CDR3 regions were amplified from RNA transcripts. A first-round RT-PCR of the TCR CDR3 used the HTBI primer set. Via MiXCR, TCRdb re-called the multiplex PCR reads, giving one row per CDR3 protein. The sample holds some 350,000 distinct CDR3 sequences, roughly 15% seen once.

The sequence derives from a woman aged 40-49 years with Graves' ophthalmopathy. The chain combines TRBV5-1 with TRBJ1-1; TRBD1 agrees at 7 bases. The sample was blood. The CDR3 loop is CASSRTGTVETEAFF. The DNA for the CDR3 is TGCGCCAGCAGCCGCACGGGGACAGTGGAGACTGAAGCTTTCTTT.